Shown below are 30 T cell receptor beta chains from a single sample sequenced in a study of shared clonotypes between healthy human individuals. Generated by immunoSEQ multiplex PCR, the TCRdb table keeps only in-frame clones and is missing some. This sample yields some 1,100,000 clones, of which 75% to 80% are seen a single time; roughly 0.56% belongs to the top ten. What was sequenced was memory CD4+ T cells from PBMCs. Sample subset: CD45RA-negative fraction. The receptors stem from a man younger than 35 in good health. Some clones in this sample may be carry-over from other donors' samples.

This chain joins TRBV4-2 and TRBJ2-1; 7 bases agree with TRBD2. With V trimmed by 0 bases and J by 4 bases, 6 bases remained unmatched. Germline-derived CDR1 and CDR2 are LGHNA and YNFKEQ. This CDR3 is 16 amino acids long. CDR3 DNA: TGTGCCAGCAGCCAAGATATGGGGGGGGTGTACAATGAGCAGTTCTTC. Protein sequence: CASSQDMGGVYNEQFF.

CDR3 in amino acids: CASSRLDYNEQFF. In nucleotides, the CDR3 is TGTGCCAGCAGTCGGCTGGATTACAATGAGCAGTTCTTC. J is TRBJ2-1 and V is TRBV6-5, with no clear D. The length of the CDR3 is 13 residues. V lost 5 bases to trimming and J lost 4 bases, with 9 bases between them. From germline, CDR1 is MNHEY and CDR2 SVGAGI.

CDR3 DNA: TGTGCCAGCAGTGCCCCGGGACTAGACAGATCAGAGACCCAGTACTTC. Protein: CASSAPGLDRSETQYF. This sequence joins TRBV2 and TRBJ2-5, with 8 positions matching TRBD2. CDR1 and CDR2 from the germline V gene are SNHLY and FYNNEI. Trimming removed 4 bases from V and 4 bases from J; junction bases left unmatched: 11. This CDR3 has 16 residues.

The chain has TRBV4-1 and TRBJ2-3; 10 positions match TRBD2. This CDR3 is 16 amino acids long. The germline CDR1 and CDR2 sequences are MGHRA and YSYEKL. The ends lost 2 bases at V and 6 bases at J; junction bases unmatched: 8. The CDR3 sequence is CASSQPLAGRRDTQYF. In DNA form, the CDR3 reads TGCGCCAGCAGCCAACCACTAGCGGGACGGCGGGATACGCAGTATTTT.

The V call is TRBV7-2, the J call TRBJ2-1; the D is unclear. V gave up 4 bases and J gave up 4 bases, with 11 bases separating them. CDR3 size: 14 residues. Germline lookup yields CDR1 SGHTA and CDR2 FQGNSA. The CDR3 sequence: CASSSLATYNEQFF. CDR3 coding DNA: TGTGCCAGCAGCTCATTGGCGACATACAATGAGCAGTTCTTC.

This chain connects TRBV28 to TRBJ2-1, with D perhaps matching TRBD1 or TRBD2 (5 bases each). Germline V gene data show CDR1 as MDHEN and CDR2 as SYDVKM. V was cut by 2 bases and J by 2 bases, with 16 bases left in between. This CDR3 spans 17 amino acids. The CDR3 reads CASSLGWGMGTYNEQFF. In DNA, the CDR3 is TGTGCCAGCAGTTTAGGATGGGGGATGGGTACCTACAATGAGCAGTTCTTC.

Note on this clone: This sample also contains other DNA sequences that code for the same CDR3. The chain carries TRBV28 and TRBJ1-2; the D is unclear. Trimming left V 3 bases short and J 4 bases short, with 3 bases between. The CDR3 covers 11 residues. Looked up from germline, CDR1 is MDHEN and CDR2 is SYDVKM. Here the CDR3 reads CASSFGYGYTF. The CDR3 region has the DNA TGTGCCAGCAGTTTTGGCTATGGCTACACCTTC.

V gene TRBV7-9 combines with J gene TRBJ2-2; TRBD1 aligns across 7 bases. The V and J ends lost 5 bases and 4 bases, in that order; junction bases with no gene match: 7. The CDR3 contains 15 residues. In germline, CDR1 is SEHNR, CDR2 FQNEAQ (reference sequence). CDR3 residues: CASSNRDRVTGELFF. The CDR3 bases are TGTGCCAGCAGCAACCGGGACAGAGTCACCGGGGAGCTGTTTTTT.

Comments on this clone: Other DNA variants within this sample encode the same CDR3. J is TRBJ2-7 and V is TRBV5-1; 7 bases line up with TRBD1. The germline gives CDR1 SGHRS, CDR2 YFSETQ. CDR3 length: 13 residues. Germline trimming cut 4 bases from V and 3 bases from J; bases unmatched to any gene: 4. The CDR3 region has the DNA TGCGCCAGCAGCCGGACAGGAGACTACGAGCAGTACTTC. This translates into CASSRTGDYEQYF.

This CDR3 is CASSQEWVGQPQHF. DNA of the CDR3: TGCGCCAGCAGCCAAGAATGGGTGGGTCAGCCCCAGCATTTT. The rearrangement uses TRBV4-3 and TRBJ1-5, with no clear D. The length of the CDR3 is 14 residues. Looked up from germline, CDR1 is LGHNA and CDR2 is YSLEER. Trimming shortened V by 0 bases and J by 6 bases, and 9 bases separated the two germline ends.

This clone was found many times. The rearrangement links TRBV11-3 to TRBJ2-7; perhaps D is TRBD1 or TRBD2 (6 bases each). Per the germline V gene, CDR1 is SGHNT and CDR2 is YENEEA. There are 12 residues in the CDR3. Trimming left V 6 bases short and J 6 bases short, with 12 bases between. The CDR3 region has the DNA TGTGCCAGCAGTGTGGGGGGCGGCGAGCAGTACTTC. Amino acid sequence: CASSVGGGEQYF.

Comment on this clone: Other DNA sequences in the sample encode the same CDR3. The chain carries TRBV28 and TRBJ2-1; possible D gene TRBD1, 6 bases. The CDR3 covers 16 residues. V was shortened by 4 bases and J by 0 bases, with 13 bases between the two germline ends. Germline loops: CDR1 MDHEN, CDR2 SYDVKM. In DNA form, the CDR3 reads TGTGCCAGCAGTTCTAGGACAGCGAGCTCCTACAATGAGCAGTTCTTC. Translated, it gives CASSSRTASSYNEQFF.

This clone was detected only a few times. The chain recombines TRBV21-1 with TRBJ2-7. TRBV21-1 constitutes a pseudogene. The CDR3 contains 18 residues. In DNA, the CDR3 is TGTGCCAGCAGCAAAGCTACCCCTTGGTGGGCCCGGGCCTACGAGCAGTACTTC. It translates to CASSKATPWWARAYEQYF.

V and J are TRBV5-1 and TRBJ1-1, with D possibly matching TRBD1 (5 bases). Deletions cut 0 bases from V and 1 base from J, with 10 bases between. The CDR3 is made up of 15 amino acids. CDR1 and CDR2 from the germline V gene are SGHRS and YFSETQ. As DNA, the CDR3 is TGCGCCAGCAGCTTGGGCAGGGTCCCGAACACTGAAGCTTTCTTT. Translation: CASSLGRVPNTEAFF.

The V call is TRBV18, the J call TRBJ1-5; D is uncertain. The CDR3 extends over 12 amino acids. V was cut by 3 bases and J by 6 bases, with 6 bases left in between. Germline V gene data show CDR1 as KGHSH and CDR2 as LQKENI. CDR3 DNA sequence: TGTGCCAGCTCACCGCCGCCTCAGCCCCAGCATTTT. Amino acid sequence: CASSPPPQPQHF.

This chain links TRBV7-2 with TRBJ1-5, with 10 bases that match TRBD1. Trimming removed 5 bases from V and 2 bases from J; junction bases left unmatched: 12. Germline CDR1 SGHTA, CDR2 FQGNSA. The CDR3 runs to 18 residues. CDR3 in amino acids: CASSLWTGGGGGNQPQHF. CDR3 nucleotides: TGTGCCAGCAGCCTTTGGACAGGGGGGGGTGGAGGCAATCAGCCCCAGCATTTT.

The genes are TRBV6-4 and TRBJ2-7; 7 nucleotides line up with TRBD2. The CDR3 has 14 amino acids. Germline loops: CDR1 MRHNA, CDR2 SNTAGT. V trimming: 7 bases; J trimming: 2 bases; junction bases outside the gene matches: 8. Here the CDR3 reads CASTNSGTPYEQYF. CDR3 nucleotide sequence: TGTGCCAGCACTAACAGCGGGACCCCCTACGAGCAGTACTTC.

This sequence joins TRBV28 and TRBJ2-2; 7 bases agree with TRBD1. CDR1 MDHEN and CDR2 SYDVKM come from the germline V gene. The CDR3 consists of 13 residues. The trim removed 5 bases at V and 8 bases at J, leaving 5 bases unmatched. CDR3 sequence (DNA): TGTGCCAGCAGTCGGGACAGCGAAGGGGAGCTGTTTTTT. Translated, it gives CASSRDSEGELFF.

The chain uses TRBV30 and TRBJ2-7; D not certain. Trimming pared 0 bases from V and 2 bases from J, leaving 5 bases between. The CDR3 consists of 12 residues. Germline V gene sequence: CDR1 GTSNPN, CDR2 SVGIG (reference sequence). The CDR3 loop is CAWSVLTYEQYF. CDR3 DNA: TGTGCCTGGAGTGTACTAACCTACGAGCAGTACTTC.

The chain links TRBV5-1 to TRBJ1-1; D gene unclear. Germline values: CDR1 SGHRS, CDR2 YFSETQ. Trimming cost V 7 bases and J 3 bases, with 10 bases left between them. The CDR3 covers 12 residues. The CDR3 DNA is TGCGCCAGCTCCAGCGGCTACACTGAAGCTTTCTTT. Translated, it gives CASSSGYTEAFF.

This chain connects TRBV4-3 to TRBJ2-1; 13 bases are shared with TRBD2. CDR1 LGHNA and CDR2 YSLEER come from the germline V gene. The CDR3 has 19 amino acids. V lost 0 bases, J lost 0 bases, and 5 bases stayed unmatched. CDR3 amino acids: CASSQDYGTSGVSYNEQFF. For the CDR3, the DNA is TGCGCCAGCAGCCAAGATTATGGGACTAGCGGGGTCTCCTACAATGAGCAGTTCTTC.

The chain joins TRBV29-1 to TRBJ2-7; the D gene is possibly TRBD2 (6 bases). Germline CDR1 is SQVTM and CDR2 is ANQGSEA. This CDR3 is 13 amino acids long. V lost 7 bases and J lost 4, with 17 bases in between. CDR3 in amino acids: CSATPGTPYEQYF. CDR3 DNA: TGCAGCGCCACCCCCGGGACTCCGTACGAGCAGTACTTC.

The chain carries TRBV27 and TRBJ2-6, with D uncertain. The length of the CDR3 is 13 residues. CDR1 is MNHEY, CDR2 SMNVEV, per germline (reference sequence). Deletions cut 5 bases from V and 0 bases from J, with 2 bases between. This CDR3 is CASSDSGANVLTF. The CDR3 bases are TGTGCCAGCAGTGACTCTGGGGCCAACGTCCTGACTTTC.

The chain uses TRBV11-1 and TRBJ2-2; D is unclear. From germline, CDR1 is SGHAT and CDR2 FQDESV (reference sequence). Trimming pared 5 bases from V and 1 base from J, leaving 14 bases between. CDR3 length: 16 amino acids. The CDR3 loop reads CASSRRLALNTGELFF. CDR3 sequence (DNA): TGTGCCAGCAGCCGCCGGTTGGCTTTGAACACCGGGGAGCTGTTTTTT.

Regarding this clone: This sequence may be a read error, since a much larger clone differs from it by one base. The sample contains more than one DNA sequence encoding this CDR3. The genes are TRBV6-1 and TRBJ2-5; D is ambiguous. V lost 3 bases to trimming and J lost 5 bases, with 4 bases between them. The CDR3 runs 11 residues. The germline V gene has CDR1 MNHNS and CDR2 SASEGT. This CDR3 reads CASSEGETQYF. DNA for the CDR3: TGTGCCAGCAGTGAGGGGGAGACCCAGTACTTC.

The CDR3 region is CASSYSLVSYEQYF. Here the CDR3 DNA reads TGTGCCAGCAGTTACTCTCTGGTCTCCTACGAGCAGTACTTC. This chain uses TRBV6-6 with TRBJ2-7, with D uncertain. CDR1 and CDR2 from the germline V gene are MNHNY and SVGAGI (reference sequence). Trimming removed 0 bases from V and 0 bases from J, with 6 bases in between. The CDR3 length is 14 residues.

This clone showed up just a few times. CDR3 region: CAISDSGGEAFF. In DNA form, the CDR3 reads TGTGCCATCAGTGATAGCGGAGGGGAAGCTTTCTTT. The chain carries TRBV10-3 and TRBJ1-1, with D unclear. There are 12 residues in the CDR3. Germline CDR1 is ENHRY and CDR2 is SYGVKD. The V end was cut by 3 bases, the J end by 8 bases, with 10 bases between.

In this sample, this clone turned up once. The V call is TRBV7-2, the J call TRBJ1-5; D is undetermined. V was shortened by 3 bases and J by 5 bases, with 8 bases between the two germline ends. Germline CDR1 and CDR2: SGHTA and FQGNSA. The CDR3 is 13 residues long. The CDR3 spells CASSLGTHQPQHF. The CDR3 region has the DNA TGTGCCAGCAGCTTGGGTACCCATCAGCCCCAGCATTTT.

J is TRBJ1-2 and V is TRBV28; possibly TRBD1 for D (6 bases). Between the trimmed V and J ends, which lost 3 bases and 4 bases, there was a span of 9 bases. The germline V gene has CDR1 MDHEN and CDR2 SYDVKM. The CDR3 is 13 amino acids. CDR3 loop: CASSLAGAYGYTF. DNA of the CDR3: TGTGCCAGCAGTTTGGCAGGGGCCTATGGCTACACCTTC.

The chain uses TRBV2 and TRBJ2-7; tentative D call: TRBD1 (6 bases). V lost 10 bases and J 7 bases, leaving 23 bases between the germline ends. The CDR3 length is 14 residues. Germline lookup yields CDR1 SNHLY and CDR2 FYNNEI. In nucleotides, the CDR3 is TGTGCCACGACGACGGGACACCGATCCAGTGAGCAGTACTTC. Encoded protein: CATTTGHRSSEQYF.